This T cell receptor beta chain was captured in a study of cytomegalovirus exposure and HLA in healthy donors. Study-level information: Drawn from HLA-typed donors, around 85 million unique TCRs were held in an early data release.

Germline V lookup: CDR1 SGDLS, CDR2 YYNGEE. CDR3 size: 13 residues. The junction had 3 bases not matched to a gene; V was cut back by 4 bases and J by 3 bases. PCR was performed using 60 Vbeta and 13 Jbeta primers. Libraries were prepared by immunoSEQ multiplex PCR; TCRdb keeps only in-frame clonotypes and omits some of them. Of around 150,000 clones listed, 75% are singletons. Study outcomes and limitations: Researchers reported from a later analysis that most CMV-associated TCR beta chains appeared HLA-restricted. Donor immune exposure was known only as CMV serostatus.

Notes on this clone: Its target is unknown.

V is TRBV9 and J is TRBJ2-7; 8 nucleotides agree with TRBD2. This TCR was recovered from a woman aged 50 to 60 in good health and CMV-seropositive. Sequenced sample: PBMCs. As DNA, the CDR3 is TGTGCCAGCAGCCCGGGGGGGCTCTACGAGCAGTACTTC. Translation gives CASSPGGLYEQYF.